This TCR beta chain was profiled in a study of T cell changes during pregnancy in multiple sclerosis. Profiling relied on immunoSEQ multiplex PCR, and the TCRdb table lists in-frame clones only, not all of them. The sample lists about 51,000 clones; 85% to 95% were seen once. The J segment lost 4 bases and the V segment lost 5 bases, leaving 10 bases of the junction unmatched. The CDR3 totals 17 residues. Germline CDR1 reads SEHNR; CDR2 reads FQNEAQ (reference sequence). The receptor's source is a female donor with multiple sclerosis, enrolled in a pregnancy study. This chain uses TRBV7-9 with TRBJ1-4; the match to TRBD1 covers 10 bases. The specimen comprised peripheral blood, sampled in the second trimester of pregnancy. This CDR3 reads CASSRTDRGEDNEKLFF. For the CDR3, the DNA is TGTGCCAGCAGCCGCACGGACAGGGGGGAGGATAATGAAAAACTGTTTTTT.